What follows are 10 T cell receptor beta chains derived from one specimen sequenced in a study of blood T cell repertoires in COVID-19. Only in-frame clones appear in the TCRdb table, and some are missing; sequencing was by immunoSEQ multiplex PCR. This repertoire shows approximately 150,000 clones, around 90% found once; its top ten account for less than 3%. Sequencing was done on a sample of peripheral blood. The source of these receptors is a woman aged 80 or over with COVID-19, enrolled during active disease.

This chain connects TRBV27 to TRBJ1-1, with TRBD1 matching 10 bases. Germline-derived CDR1 and CDR2 are MNHEY and SMNVEV (reference sequence). The CDR3 has 15 amino acids. Germline trimming cut 5 bases from V and 0 bases from J; bases unmatched to any gene: 3. CDR3 DNA sequence: TGTGCCAGCAGTCTGGGACAGGGGCTGAACACTGAAGCTTTCTTT. It specifies CASSLGQGLNTEAFF.

This chain uses TRBV20-1 with TRBJ2-1; TRBD2 is a possible D gene (6 bases). This CDR3 spans 13 amino acids. Trimming cost V 3 bases and J 4 bases, with 10 bases left between them. The germline V gene has CDR1 DFQATT and CDR2 SNEGSKA (reference sequence). The CDR3 DNA reads as TGCAGTGCTAGTCAAAGCGGGTACAATGAGCAGTTCTTC. Its protein is CSASQSGYNEQFF.

For the CDR3, the DNA is TGTGCCAGCAGCCCAGGACAGGGAGGCTCCTACGAGCAGTACTTC. Translating it yields CASSPGQGGSYEQYF. This rearrangement joins TRBV5-4 to TRBJ2-7, with 8 bases aligning to TRBD1. The CDR3 is made up of 15 amino acids. With V trimmed by 4 bases and J by 0 bases, 6 bases remained unmatched. Germline CDR1 is SGHNT and CDR2 is YYREEE (reference sequence).

The CDR3 spells CASGGQGDYQPQHF. The CDR3 DNA reads TGTGCCTCCGGAGGACAGGGCGACTATCAGCCCCAGCATTTT. This chain joins TRBV19 and TRBJ1-5; 8 nucleotides align to TRBD1. CDR3 length: 14 residues. After removal of 11 bases from V and 5 bases from J, the junction contained 11 bases not matched to a gene. Germline CDR1 is LNHDA and CDR2 is SQIVND (reference sequence).

Details on this clone: The germline gene is not matched at one end of the junction; a read error may be the cause. The CDR3 region is CSARDPGQLYF. CDR3 sequence (DNA): TGCAGTGCTAGAGATCCCGGACAGCTTTATTTT. The rearrangement uses TRBV20-1 and TRBJ1-4; perhaps TRBD1 as D (6 bases). The CDR3 has 11 residues. Germline CDR1 is DFQATT and CDR2 is SNEGSKA (reference sequence).

J is TRBJ2-3 and V is TRBV2, with 9 positions matching TRBD2. The junction had 8 bases not matched to a gene; V was cut back by 7 bases and J by 3 bases. The CDR3 has 15 residues. The germline V gene encodes CDR1 SNHLY and CDR2 FYNNEI. The CDR3 DNA follows: TGTGCCAGCAAGAAGCTAGCGGGATCGACAGATACGCAGTATTTT. Its protein is CASKKLAGSTDTQYF.

V gene TRBV7-2 combines with J gene TRBJ1-3; a weak D match, TRBD1 (5 bases). The V end was cut by 1 base, the J end by 0 bases, with 16 bases between. This CDR3 is built from 18 residues. The germline V gene encodes CDR1 SGHTA and CDR2 FQGNSA. The chain's CDR3 is CASSLVGGDRSSGNTIYF. CDR3 coding DNA: TGTGCCAGCAGCTTAGTGGGGGGGGACCGCAGCTCTGGAAACACCATATATTTT.

The chain couples TRBV5-4 to TRBJ1-1, with 7 positions matching TRBD1. The germline CDR1 and CDR2 sequences are SGHNT and YYREEE (reference sequence). Trimming removed 5 bases from V and 0 bases from J; junction bases left unmatched: 4. CDR3 length: 14 amino acids. Written as DNA, the CDR3 is TGTGCCAGCAGTCTACAGGGGATGAACACTGAAGCTTTCTTT. Translating gives CASSLQGMNTEAFF.

The chain recombines TRBV5-1 with TRBJ2-3; 14 positions match TRBD2. This CDR3 spans 19 amino acids. With V trimmed by 4 bases and J by 2 bases, 12 bases remained unmatched. In germline, CDR1 is SGHRS, CDR2 YFSETQ. CDR3 loop: CASSLLMTSGREITDTQYF. CDR3 sequence (DNA): TGCGCCAGCAGCCTGTTAATGACTAGCGGGAGGGAAATCACAGATACGCAGTATTTT.

J is TRBJ2-5 and V is TRBV6-2 or TRBV6-3; 9 bases align to TRBD2. CDR1 is MNHEY and CDR2 is SVGEGT in the germline V gene. CDR3 size: 18 residues. V shed 5 bases, J shed 5 bases, and the junction held 18 bases outside the gene matches. The CDR3 sequence: CASSQDVSRLAEGETQYF. CDR3 coding DNA: TGTGCCAGCAGTCAAGACGTTTCAAGACTAGCGGAAGGGGAGACCCAGTACTTC.